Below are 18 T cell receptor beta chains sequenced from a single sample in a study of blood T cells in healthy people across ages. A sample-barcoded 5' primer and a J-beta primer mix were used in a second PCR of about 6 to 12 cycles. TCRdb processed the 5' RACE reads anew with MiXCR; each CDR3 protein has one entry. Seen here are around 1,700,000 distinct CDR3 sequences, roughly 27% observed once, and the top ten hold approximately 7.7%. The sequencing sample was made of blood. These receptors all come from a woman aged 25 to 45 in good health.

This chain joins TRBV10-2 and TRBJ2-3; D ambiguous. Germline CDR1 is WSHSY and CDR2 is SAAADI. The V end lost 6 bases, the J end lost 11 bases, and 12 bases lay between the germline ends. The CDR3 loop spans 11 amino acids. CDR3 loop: CASRFEARQYF. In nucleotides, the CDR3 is TGCGCCAGCAGGTTCGAGGCCCGGCAGTATTTT.

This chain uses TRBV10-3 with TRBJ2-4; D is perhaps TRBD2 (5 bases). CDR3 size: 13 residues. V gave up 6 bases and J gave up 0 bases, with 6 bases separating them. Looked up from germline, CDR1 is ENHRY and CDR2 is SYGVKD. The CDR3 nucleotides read TGTGCCATCAGAGAGGGAGCCAAAAACATTCAGTACTTC. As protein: CAIREGAKNIQYF.

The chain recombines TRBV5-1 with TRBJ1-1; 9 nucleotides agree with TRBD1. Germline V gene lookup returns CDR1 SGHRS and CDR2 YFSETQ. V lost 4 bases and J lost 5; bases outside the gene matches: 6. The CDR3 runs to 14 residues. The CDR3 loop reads CASSLGQGKTEAFF. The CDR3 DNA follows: TGCGCCAGCAGCCTAGGACAGGGGAAGACTGAAGCTTTCTTT.

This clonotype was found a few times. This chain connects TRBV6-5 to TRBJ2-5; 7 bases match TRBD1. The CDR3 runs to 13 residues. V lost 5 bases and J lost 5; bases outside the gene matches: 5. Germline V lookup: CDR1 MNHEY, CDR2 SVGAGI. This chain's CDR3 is CASSHRGWETQYF. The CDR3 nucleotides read TGTGCCAGCAGTCACAGGGGATGGGAGACCCAGTACTTC.

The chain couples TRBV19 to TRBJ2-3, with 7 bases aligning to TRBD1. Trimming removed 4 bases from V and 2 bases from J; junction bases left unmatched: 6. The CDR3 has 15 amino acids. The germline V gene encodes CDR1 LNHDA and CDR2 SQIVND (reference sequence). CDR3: CASSTGQLVTDTQYF. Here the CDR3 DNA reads TGTGCCAGTAGTACGGGACAGTTAGTCACAGATACGCAGTATTTT.

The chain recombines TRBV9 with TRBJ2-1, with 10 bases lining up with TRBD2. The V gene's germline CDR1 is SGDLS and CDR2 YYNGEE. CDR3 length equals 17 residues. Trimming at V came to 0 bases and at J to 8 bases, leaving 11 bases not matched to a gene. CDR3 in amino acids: CASSVAPLSGRVDEQFF. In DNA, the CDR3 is TGTGCCAGCAGCGTAGCCCCCTTGAGCGGGAGGGTCGATGAGCAGTTCTTC.

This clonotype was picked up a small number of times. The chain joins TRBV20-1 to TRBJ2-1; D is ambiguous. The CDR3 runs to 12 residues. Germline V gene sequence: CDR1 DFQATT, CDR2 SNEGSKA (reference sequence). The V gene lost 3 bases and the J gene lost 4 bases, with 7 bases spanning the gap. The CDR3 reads CSARVLYNEQFF. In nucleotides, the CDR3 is TGCAGTGCTAGGGTACTATACAATGAGCAGTTCTTC.

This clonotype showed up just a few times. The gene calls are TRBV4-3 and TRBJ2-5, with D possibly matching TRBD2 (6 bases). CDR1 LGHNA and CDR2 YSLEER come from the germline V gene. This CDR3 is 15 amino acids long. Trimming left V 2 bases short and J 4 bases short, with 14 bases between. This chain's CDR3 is CASSQPGGGAETQYF. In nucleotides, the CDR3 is TGCGCCAGCAGCCAACCAGGTGGAGGGGCAGAGACCCAGTACTTC.

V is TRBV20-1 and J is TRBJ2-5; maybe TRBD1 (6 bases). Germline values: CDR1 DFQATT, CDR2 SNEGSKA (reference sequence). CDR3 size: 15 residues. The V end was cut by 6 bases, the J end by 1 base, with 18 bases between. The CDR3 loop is CSASGTRTSQETQYF. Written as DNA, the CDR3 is TGCAGTGCGTCCGGGACACGAACTAGCCAAGAGACCCAGTACTTC.

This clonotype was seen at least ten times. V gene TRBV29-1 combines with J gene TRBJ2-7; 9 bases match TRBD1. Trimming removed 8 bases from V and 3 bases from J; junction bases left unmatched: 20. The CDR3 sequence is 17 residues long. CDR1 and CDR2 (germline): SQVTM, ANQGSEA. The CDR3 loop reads CSTSGQQTGTGIYEQYF. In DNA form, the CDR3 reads TGCAGCACCTCAGGCCAACAAACAGGGACAGGGATCTACGAGCAGTACTTC.

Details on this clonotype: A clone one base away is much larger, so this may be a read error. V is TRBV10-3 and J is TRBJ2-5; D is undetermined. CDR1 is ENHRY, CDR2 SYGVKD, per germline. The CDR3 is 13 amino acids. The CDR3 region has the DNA TGTGCCATCATTGAGCCCCGATCCGAGACCCAGTACTTC. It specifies CAIIEPRSETQYF.

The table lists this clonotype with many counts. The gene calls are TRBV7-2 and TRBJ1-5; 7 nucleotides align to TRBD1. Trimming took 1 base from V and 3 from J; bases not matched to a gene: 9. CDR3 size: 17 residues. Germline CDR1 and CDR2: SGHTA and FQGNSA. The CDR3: CASSLVGAGGSNQPQHF. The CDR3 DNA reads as TGTGCCAGCAGCTTAGTCGGGGCAGGGGGTTCCAATCAGCCCCAGCATTTT.

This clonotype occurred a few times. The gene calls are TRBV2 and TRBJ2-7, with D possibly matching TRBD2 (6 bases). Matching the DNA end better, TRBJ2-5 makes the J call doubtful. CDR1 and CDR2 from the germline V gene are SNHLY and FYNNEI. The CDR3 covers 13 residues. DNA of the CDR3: TGTGCCAGCGGCGGGACTCTCGGGGAGACCCAGTACTTC. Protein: CASGGTLGETQYF.

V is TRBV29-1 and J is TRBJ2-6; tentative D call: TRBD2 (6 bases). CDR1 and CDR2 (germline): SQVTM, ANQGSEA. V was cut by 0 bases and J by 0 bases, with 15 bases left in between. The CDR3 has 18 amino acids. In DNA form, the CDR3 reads TGCAGCGTTGAAGATCTTGTGGCCGGGAGCTCTGGGGCCAACGTCCTGACTTTC. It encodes CSVEDLVAGSSGANVLTF.

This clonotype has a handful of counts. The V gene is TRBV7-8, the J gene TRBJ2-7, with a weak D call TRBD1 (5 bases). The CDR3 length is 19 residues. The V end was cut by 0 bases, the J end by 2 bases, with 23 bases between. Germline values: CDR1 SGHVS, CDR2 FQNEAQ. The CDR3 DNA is TGTGCCAGCAGCTTAGCGGTAGGGATTGACAGCTCCTTCGCCTACGAGCAGTACTTC. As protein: CASSLAVGIDSSFAYEQYF.

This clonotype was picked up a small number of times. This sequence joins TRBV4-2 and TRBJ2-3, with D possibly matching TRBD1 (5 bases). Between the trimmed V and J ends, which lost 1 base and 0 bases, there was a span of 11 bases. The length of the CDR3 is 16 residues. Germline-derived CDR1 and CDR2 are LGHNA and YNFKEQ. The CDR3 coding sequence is TGTGCCAGCAGCCAAGGGACATTCCCTAGCACAGATACGCAGTATTTT. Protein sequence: CASSQGTFPSTDTQYF.

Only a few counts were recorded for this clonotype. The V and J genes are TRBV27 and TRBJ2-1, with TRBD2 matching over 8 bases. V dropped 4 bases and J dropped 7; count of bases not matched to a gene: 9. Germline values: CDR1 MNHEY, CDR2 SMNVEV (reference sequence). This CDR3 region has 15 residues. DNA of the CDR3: TGTGCCAGCAGTTCCTTTAGCGGGGTGGGTAATGAGCAGTTCTTC. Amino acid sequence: CASSSFSGVGNEQFF.

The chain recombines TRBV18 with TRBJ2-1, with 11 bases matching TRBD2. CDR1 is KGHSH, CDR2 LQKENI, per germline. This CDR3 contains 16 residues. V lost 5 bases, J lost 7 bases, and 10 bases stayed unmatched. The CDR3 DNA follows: TGTGCCAGCTCATCAACGGGGACTAGCGGTTGGAATGAGCAGTTCTTC. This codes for CASSSTGTSGWNEQFF.